Below, one T cell receptor beta chain is given with its context. This sample is drawn from a study of shared clonotypes between healthy human individuals. Libraries were prepared by immunoSEQ multiplex PCR; TCRdb keeps only in-frame clonotypes and omits some of them. The table shows over 850,000 clones, with about 80% occurring only once. This CDR3 is built from 16 residues. Germline CDR1 and CDR2: SGHTA and FQGNSA. The V and J ends lost 0 bases and 1 base, in that order; junction bases with no gene match: 2. Sequencing input: memory CD4+ T cells from PBMCs. As to subset: CD45RA-negative fraction. This receptor was obtained from a man between 18 and 29 years old in good health. Some clones in this sample may be carry-over from other donors' samples. V gene TRBV7-2 combines with J gene TRBJ2-5; 10 nucleotides line up with TRBD2. CDR3 amino acids: CASSLAASGGQETQYF. As DNA, the CDR3 is TGTGCCAGCAGCTTAGCCGCTAGCGGGGGCCAAGAGACCCAGTACTTC. The entire variable domain, with the rest obtained from reference TRBV7-2 and TRBJ2-5, is as follows: GAGVSQSPSNKVTEKGKDVELRCDPISGHTALYWYRQSLGQGLEFLIYFQGNSAPDKSGLPSDRFSAERTGGSVSTLTIQRTQQEDSAVYLCASSLAASGGQETQYFGPGTRLLVL.